What follows is one TCR beta chain and its context. Its antigen is not identified. One end of the junction is discordant with germline, which a read error may explain. Synthesis of TCR beta cDNA was carried out from 500 ng total RNA with a constant-region primer. Generation of the TCR beta libraries relied on three nested multiplex PCR rounds using slightly modified ARM-PCR. The two initial PCR rounds, roughly 10 cycles each, used TRBV1-TRBV30 forward and C-beta reverse primers. TCRdb re-called the multiplex PCR reads through MiXCR, storing one row per CDR3 protein. The top ten hold about 6.1% of the sample, which has about 330,000 distinct CDR3 sequences, about 65% seen once. CDR1 is SQVTM and CDR2 is ANQGSEA in the germline V gene. This CDR3 comprises 13 residues. This entry comes from a study of tumor-infiltrating lymphocytes in primary liver carcinoma. General study findings and limits: A significantly higher top-250-clone fraction was found in tumors than in blood (p = 0.039). Owing to bulk unsorted samples, no comparison was made between CD4+ and CD8+ repertoires.

It was unsorted whole blood that yielded blood RNA, and germline DNA was also extracted. Chronic HBV infection, which was untreated, was present in the patients. Presurgery, 4 to 5 milliliters of peripheral blood were collected. This chain joins TRBV29-1 and TRBJ1-2; no firm D call. The specimen was peripheral blood. This clonotype was sampled from a man aged 40-49 years with primary liver carcinoma and hepatitis B virus infection. The CDR3 loop reads CNVDAGTNYGYTF. The CDR3 coding sequence is TGCAACGTTGACGCAGGAACTAACTACGGCTACACCTTC.